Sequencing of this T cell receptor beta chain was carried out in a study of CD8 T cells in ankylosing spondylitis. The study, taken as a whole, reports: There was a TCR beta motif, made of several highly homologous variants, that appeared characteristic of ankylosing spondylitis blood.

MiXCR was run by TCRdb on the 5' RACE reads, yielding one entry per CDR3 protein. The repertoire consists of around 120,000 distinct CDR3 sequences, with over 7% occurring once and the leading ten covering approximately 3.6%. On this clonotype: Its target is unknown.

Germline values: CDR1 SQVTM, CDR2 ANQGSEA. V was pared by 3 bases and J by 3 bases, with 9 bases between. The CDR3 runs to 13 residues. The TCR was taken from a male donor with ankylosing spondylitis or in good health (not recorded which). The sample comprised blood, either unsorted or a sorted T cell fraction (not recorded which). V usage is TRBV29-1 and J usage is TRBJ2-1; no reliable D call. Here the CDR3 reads CSVDLVDYNEQFF. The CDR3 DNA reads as TGCAGCGTTGATTTGGTCGACTACAATGAGCAGTTCTTC.